This is a list of T cell receptor beta chains from one sample in a study of T cells expressing NK-cell markers. Reanalyzing the 5' RACE reads, TCRdb keeps one entry per CDR3 protein, without DNA. The repertoire table contains more than 250,000 distinct CDR3 sequences. Sequencing was performed on blood T cells: a sorted CD56 or NKG2C T cell subset, CD4+ or CD8+ T cells, or bulk PBMC T cells (not recorded which). The receptors shown here come from a young man in good health. CDR3s include the opening cysteine and the closing phenylalanine or tryptophan. Each record gives: V gene, CDR3 length, J gene, CDR3 protein.

v_gene: TRBV4-3; len: 17; j_gene: TRBJ2-1; CDR3aa: CASSQDRRDRGGNEQFF
v_gene: TRBV30; len: 11; j_gene: TRBJ1-2; CDR3aa: CASERAYGYTF
v_gene: TRBV12-3/TRBV12-4; len: 13; j_gene: TRBJ2-1; CDR3aa: CASSLTSGKGQFF
v_gene: TRBV20-1; len: 14; j_gene: TRBJ2-3; CDR3aa: CSALAGGTTDTQYF
v_gene: TRBV15; len: 13; j_gene: TRBJ1-4; CDR3aa: CATRRAPNEKLFF
v_gene: TRBV5-1; len: 13; j_gene: TRBJ2-3; CDR3aa: CASSLGDPDTQYF
v_gene: TRBV6-5; len: 16; j_gene: TRBJ1-2; CDR3aa: CASSYEGTGEGYGYTF
v_gene: TRBV10-3; len: 13; j_gene: TRBJ1-1; CDR3aa: CAINGQQNTEAFF
v_gene: TRBV20-1; len: 14; j_gene: TRBJ2-5; CDR3aa: CSATLGVKGETQYF
v_gene: TRBV19; len: 13; j_gene: TRBJ1-2; CDR3aa: CASSIATGEGYTF
v_gene: TRBV9; len: 15; j_gene: TRBJ1-2; CDR3aa: CASSVEGNTNYGYTF
v_gene: TRBV29-1; len: 13; j_gene: TRBJ1-1; CDR3aa: CSVVWGLDTEAFF
v_gene: TRBV7-2; len: 14; j_gene: TRBJ2-6; CDR3aa: CASSPSPEWGVLTF
v_gene: TRBV5-1; len: 14; j_gene: TRBJ2-7; CDR3aa: CASRGTGKLYEQYF
v_gene: TRBV7-2; len: 15; j_gene: TRBJ1-6; CDR3aa: CASSLGQSHNSPLHF
v_gene: TRBV19; len: 13; j_gene: TRBJ2-1; CDR3aa: CASSMGAGNEQFF
v_gene: TRBV10-3; len: 16; j_gene: TRBJ2-5; CDR3aa: CAISATLTSGSETQYF
v_gene: TRBV29-1; len: 15; j_gene: TRBJ1-3; CDR3aa: CSATLQSGPGNTIYF
v_gene: TRBV6-2/TRBV6-3; len: 17; j_gene: TRBJ2-1; CDR3aa: CASSYSGASGIYNEQFF
v_gene: TRBV12-3/TRBV12-4; len: 15; j_gene: TRBJ2-5; CDR3aa: CASSLSSLAGETQYF
v_gene: TRBV30; len: 11; j_gene: TRBJ2-1; CDR3aa: CAWSVRNEQFF
v_gene: TRBV30; len: 14; j_gene: TRBJ2-2; CDR3aa: CAWSSRAGAGELFF
v_gene: TRBV5-5; len: 16; j_gene: TRBJ2-5; CDR3aa: CASSSRPVVPQETQYF
v_gene: TRBV29-1; len: 12; j_gene: TRBJ1-5; CDR3aa: CSVQYSNQPQHF
v_gene: TRBV2; len: 16; j_gene: TRBJ2-1; CDR3aa: CASSRDRLAVGNEQFF
v_gene: TRBV11-3; len: 16; j_gene: TRBJ2-2; CDR3aa: CASSRWDGHGTGELFF
v_gene: TRBV7-9; len: 13; j_gene: TRBJ2-5; CDR3aa: CASGYQIPGQVNF
v_gene: TRBV2; len: 15; j_gene: TRBJ1-5; CDR3aa: CASSETPDSNQPQHF
v_gene: TRBV4-2; len: 15; j_gene: TRBJ2-7; CDR3aa: CASSQYQGHPYEQYF
v_gene: TRBV28; len: 15; j_gene: TRBJ1-2; CDR3aa: CASSPYGEGRTGYTF
v_gene: TRBV4-3; len: 20; j_gene: TRBJ2-2; CDR3aa: CASSTRTGRASGRGTGELFF